Described below is a single T cell receptor beta chain sequence and its context. Its antigen is unidentified. Germline V gives CDR1 SGHDT, CDR2 YYEEEE. The CDR3 extends over 14 amino acids. With 0 bases removed from V and 4 bases from J, the gap between germline ends came to 8 bases. 5'RACE generated cDNA with 10-nucleotide random UMIs. TCRdb ran MiXCR on the 5' RACE reads and lists one entry per CDR3 protein. The sample has 50,000 to 70,000 distinct CDR3 sequences, approximately 12% seen once. This entry is derived from a study of neurological immune-mediated disorders. General study results and limits: HTLV-1-associated myelopathy displayed the greatest TCR clonal expansion, and multiple sclerosis exhibited the smallest, lower than that of healthy controls.

V gene TRBV5-6 combines with J gene TRBJ2-1; D is unresolved. This TCR was sampled from an older woman with HTLV-1-associated myelopathy (HAM/TSP). The sequenced sample was PBMCs. The CDR3 DNA is TGTGCCAGCAGCTTGGGTGCCCAGTACAATGAGCAGTTCTTC. Protein sequence: CASSLGAQYNEQFF.